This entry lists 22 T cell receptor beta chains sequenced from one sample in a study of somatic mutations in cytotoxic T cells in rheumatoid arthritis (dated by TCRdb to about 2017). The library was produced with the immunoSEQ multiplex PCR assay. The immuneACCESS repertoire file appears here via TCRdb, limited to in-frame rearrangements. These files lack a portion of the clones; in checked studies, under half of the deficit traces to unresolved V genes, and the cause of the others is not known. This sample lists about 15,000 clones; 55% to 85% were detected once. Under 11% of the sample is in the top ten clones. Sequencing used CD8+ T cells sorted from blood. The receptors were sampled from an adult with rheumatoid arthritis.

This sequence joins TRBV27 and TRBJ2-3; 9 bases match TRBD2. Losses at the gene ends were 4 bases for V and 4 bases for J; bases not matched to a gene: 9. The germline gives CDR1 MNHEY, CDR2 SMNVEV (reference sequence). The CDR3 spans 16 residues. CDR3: CASSSGTSTHPDTQYF. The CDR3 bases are TGTGCCAGCAGTTCCGGGACTAGCACCCATCCAGATACGCAGTATTTT.

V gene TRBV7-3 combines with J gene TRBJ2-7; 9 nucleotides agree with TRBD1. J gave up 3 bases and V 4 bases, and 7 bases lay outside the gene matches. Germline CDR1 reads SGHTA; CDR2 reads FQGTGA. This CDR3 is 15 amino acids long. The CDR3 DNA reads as TGTGCCAGCAGCTCACCGGGACAGGGAGTCTACGAGCAGTACTTC. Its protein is CASSSPGQGVYEQYF. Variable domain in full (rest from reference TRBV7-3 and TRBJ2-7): GAGVSQTPSNKVTEKGKYVELRCDPISGHTALYWYRQSLGQGPEFLIYFQGTGAADDSGLPNDRFFAVRPEGSVSTLKIQRTERGDSAVYLCASSSPGQGVYEQYFGPGTRLTVT.

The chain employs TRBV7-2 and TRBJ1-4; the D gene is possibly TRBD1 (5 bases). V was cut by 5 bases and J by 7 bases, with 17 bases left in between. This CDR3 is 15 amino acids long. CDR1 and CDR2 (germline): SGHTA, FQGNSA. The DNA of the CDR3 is TGTGCCAGCAGCCCGGGGGGGGTGACGGGTGAAAAACTGTTTTTT. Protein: CASSPGGVTGEKLFF. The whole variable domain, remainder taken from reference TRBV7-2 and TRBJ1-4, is GAGVSQSPSNKVTEKGKDVELRCDPISGHTALYWYRQSLGQGLEFLIYFQGNSAPDKSGLPSDRFSAERTGGSVSTLTIQRTQQEDSAVYLCASSPGGVTGEKLFFGSGTQLSVL.

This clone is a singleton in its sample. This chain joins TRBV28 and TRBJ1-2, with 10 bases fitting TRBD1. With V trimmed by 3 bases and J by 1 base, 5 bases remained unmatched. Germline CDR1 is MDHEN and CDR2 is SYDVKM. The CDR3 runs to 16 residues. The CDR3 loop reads CASSFDRGRYNYGYTF. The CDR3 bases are TGTGCCAGCAGTTTCGACAGGGGGCGATATAACTATGGCTACACCTTC.

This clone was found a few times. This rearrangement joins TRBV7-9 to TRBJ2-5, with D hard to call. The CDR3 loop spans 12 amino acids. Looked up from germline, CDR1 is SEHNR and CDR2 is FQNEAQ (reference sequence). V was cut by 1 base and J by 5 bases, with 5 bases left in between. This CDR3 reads CASSLEWETQYF. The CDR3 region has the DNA TGTGCCAGCAGCTTAGAATGGGAGACCCAGTACTTC. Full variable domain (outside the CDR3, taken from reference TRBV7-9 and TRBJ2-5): DTGVSQNPRHKITKRGQNVTFRCDPISEHNRLYWYRQTLGQGPEFLTYFQNEAQLEKSRLLSDRFSAERPKGSFSTLEIQRTEQGDSAMYLCASSLEWETQYFGPGTRLLVL.

The chain's CDR3 is CASSLAGTGYEQYF. DNA of the CDR3: TGTGCCAGCAGCTTAGCAGGGACAGGGTACGAGCAGTACTTC. V gene TRBV7-3 combines with J gene TRBJ2-7; 9 bases agree with TRBD1. CDR3 length: 14 amino acids. With V trimmed by 2 bases and J by 4 bases, 3 bases remained unmatched. CDR1 SGHTA and CDR2 FQGTGA come from the germline V gene.

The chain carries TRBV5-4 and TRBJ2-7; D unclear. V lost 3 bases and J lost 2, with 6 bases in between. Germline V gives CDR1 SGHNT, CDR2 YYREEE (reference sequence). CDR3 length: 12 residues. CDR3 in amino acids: CASSSGAYEQYF. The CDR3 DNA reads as TGTGCCAGCAGCTCTGGGGCCTACGAGCAGTACTTC.

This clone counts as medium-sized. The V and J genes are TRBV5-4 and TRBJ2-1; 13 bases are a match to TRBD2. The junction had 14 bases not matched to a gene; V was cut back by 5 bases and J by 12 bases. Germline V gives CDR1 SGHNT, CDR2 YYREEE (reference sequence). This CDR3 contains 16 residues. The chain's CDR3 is CASRTSTSGGLEGQFF. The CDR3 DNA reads TGTGCCAGCAGGACTTCGACTAGCGGGGGGCTAGAGGGGCAGTTCTTC.

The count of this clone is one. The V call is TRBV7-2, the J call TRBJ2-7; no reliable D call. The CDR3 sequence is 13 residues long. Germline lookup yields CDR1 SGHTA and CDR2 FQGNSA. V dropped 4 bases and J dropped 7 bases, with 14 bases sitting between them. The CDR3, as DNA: TGTGCCAGCAGCTCCGTACCTGTAAGAGAGCAGTACTTC. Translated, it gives CASSSVPVREQYF.

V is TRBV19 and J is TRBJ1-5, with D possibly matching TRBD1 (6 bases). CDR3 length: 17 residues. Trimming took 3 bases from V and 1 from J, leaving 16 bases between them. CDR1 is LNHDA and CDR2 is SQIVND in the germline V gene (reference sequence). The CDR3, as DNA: TGTGCCAGTAGTATCCCGCCAGGGGCCCTAAGCAATCAGCCCCAGCATTTT. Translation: CASSIPPGALSNQPQHF.

CDR3 nucleotides: TGTGCCAGCAGCCCACCGGCGGGTTTAATCTCCTACGAGCAGTACTTC. Its protein is CASSPPAGLISYEQYF. This chain joins TRBV28 and TRBJ2-7; weak D call: TRBD2 (5 bases). Per germline, CDR1 MDHEN and CDR2 SYDVKM. The CDR3 totals 16 residues. The V and J ends lost 6 bases and 0 bases respectively, with 18 bases between them.

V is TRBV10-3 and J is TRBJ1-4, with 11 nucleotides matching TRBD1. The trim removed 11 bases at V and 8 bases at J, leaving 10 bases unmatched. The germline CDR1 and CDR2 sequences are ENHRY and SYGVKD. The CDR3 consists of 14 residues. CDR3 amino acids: CAGENRDRGEKLFF. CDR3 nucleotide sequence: TGTGCCGGGGAAAACCGGGACAGGGGGGAAAAACTGTTTTTT.

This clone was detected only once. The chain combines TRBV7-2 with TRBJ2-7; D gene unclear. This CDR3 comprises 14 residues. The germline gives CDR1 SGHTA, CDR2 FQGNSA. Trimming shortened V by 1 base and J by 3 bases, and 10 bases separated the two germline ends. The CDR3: CASSLVGSYYEQYF. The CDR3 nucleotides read TGTGCCAGCAGCTTAGTAGGCAGCTACTACGAGCAGTACTTC.

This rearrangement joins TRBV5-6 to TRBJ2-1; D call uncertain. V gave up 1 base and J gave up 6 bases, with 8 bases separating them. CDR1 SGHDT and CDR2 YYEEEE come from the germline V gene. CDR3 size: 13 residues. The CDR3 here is CASSLRALNEQFF. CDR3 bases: TGTGCCAGCAGCTTGAGAGCTCTCAATGAGCAGTTCTTC.

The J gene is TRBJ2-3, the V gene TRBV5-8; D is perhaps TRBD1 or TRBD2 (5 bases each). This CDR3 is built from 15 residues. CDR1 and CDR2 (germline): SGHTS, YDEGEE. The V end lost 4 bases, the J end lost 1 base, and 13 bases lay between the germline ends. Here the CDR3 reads CASSPSRGGTDTQYF. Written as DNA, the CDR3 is TGTGCCAGCAGCCCCAGTAGGGGAGGCACAGATACGCAGTATTTT.

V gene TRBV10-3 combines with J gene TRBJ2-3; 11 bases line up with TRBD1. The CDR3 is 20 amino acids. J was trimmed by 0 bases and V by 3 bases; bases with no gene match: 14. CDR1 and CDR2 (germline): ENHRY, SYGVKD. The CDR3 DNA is TGTGCCATCAGTGAACCTACCTCTGGGACAGGGGGATCTAGCACAGATACGCAGTATTTT. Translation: CAISEPTSGTGGSSTDTQYF.

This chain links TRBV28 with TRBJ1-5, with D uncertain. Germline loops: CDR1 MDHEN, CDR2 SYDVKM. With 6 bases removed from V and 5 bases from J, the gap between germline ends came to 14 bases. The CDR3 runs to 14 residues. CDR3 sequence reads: CASSPGAGYQPQHF. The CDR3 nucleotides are TGTGCCAGCAGCCCAGGAGCGGGTTATCAGCCCCAGCATTTT.

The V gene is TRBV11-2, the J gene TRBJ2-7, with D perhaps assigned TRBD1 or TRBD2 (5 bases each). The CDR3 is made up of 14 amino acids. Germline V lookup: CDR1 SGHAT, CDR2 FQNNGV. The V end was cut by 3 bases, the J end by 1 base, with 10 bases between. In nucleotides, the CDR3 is TGTGCCAGCAGCTTGATGGGGGTATCCTACGAGCAGTACTTC. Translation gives CASSLMGVSYEQYF.

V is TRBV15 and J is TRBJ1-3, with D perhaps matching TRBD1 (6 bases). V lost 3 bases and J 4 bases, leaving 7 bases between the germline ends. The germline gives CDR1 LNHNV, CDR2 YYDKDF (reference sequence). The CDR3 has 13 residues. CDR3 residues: CATSRGTGNTIYF. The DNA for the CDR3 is TGTGCCACCAGCAGGGGGACAGGAAACACCATATATTTT. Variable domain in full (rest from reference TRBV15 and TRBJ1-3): DAMVIQNPRYQVTQFGKPVTLSCSQTLNHNVMYWYQQKSSQAPKLLFHYYDKDFNNEADTPDNFQSRRPNTSFCFLDIRSPGLGDTAMYLCATSRGTGNTIYFGEGSWLTVV.

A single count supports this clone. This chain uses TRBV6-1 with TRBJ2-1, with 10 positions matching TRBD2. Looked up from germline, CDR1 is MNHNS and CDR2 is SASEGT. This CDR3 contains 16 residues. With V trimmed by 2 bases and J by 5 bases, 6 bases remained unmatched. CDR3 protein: CASSELAGGRHNEQFF. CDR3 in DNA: TGTGCCAGCAGTGAATTAGCGGGGGGCCGCCACAATGAGCAGTTCTTC.

CDR3 in DNA: TGTGCCAGCAGACCCGGTTACCAAGAGACCCAGTACTTC. Its translation: CASRPGYQETQYF. This rearrangement joins TRBV27 to TRBJ2-5; D unclear. The CDR3 is 13 residues long. Trimming removed 6 bases at V and 0 bases at J, with 8 bases between. Germline V gives CDR1 MNHEY, CDR2 SMNVEV (reference sequence).

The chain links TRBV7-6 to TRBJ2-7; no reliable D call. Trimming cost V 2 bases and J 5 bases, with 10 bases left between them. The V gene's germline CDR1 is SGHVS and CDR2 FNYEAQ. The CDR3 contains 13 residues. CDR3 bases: TGTGCCAGCAGCTTATTCCTCGGTCACGAGCAGTACTTC. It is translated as CASSLFLGHEQYF.